These 19 T cell receptor beta chains share one sample of origin, sequenced in a study of response to subunit inactivated influenza vaccine. TCRdb reanalysed the RT-PCR reads using MiXCR and keeps one entry per CDR3 protein. This sample yields 500,000 to 650,000 distinct CDR3 sequences, of which roughly 8.2% are seen a single time; approximately 12% belongs to the top ten. The sample here was PBMCs from blood, taken less than 30 months after vaccination. Receptor source: a man between 50 and 75 years old who received an inactivated influenza vaccine.

This clonotype was seen ten or more times. Compared with germline, one end of the junction differs, possibly owing to a read error. The DNA for the CDR3 is TGCGCCAGCAGCTTGGGACAGTACAATGAGCAGTTCTTC. This sequence encodes CASSLGQYNEQFF. The chain has TRBV12-3 or TRBV12-4 and TRBJ2-1, with 7 bases lining up with TRBD1. The CDR3 totals 13 residues.

This clonotype was detected ten times or more. This rearrangement joins TRBV12-3 or TRBV12-4 to TRBJ2-3; D is perhaps TRBD1 or TRBD2 (6 bases each). The V gene lost 2 bases and the J gene lost 3 bases, with 9 bases spanning the gap. CDR3 length equals 14 residues. CDR3 DNA: TGTGCCAGCAGTTTAACGGGGGCGACAGATACGCAGTATTTT. It codes for CASSLTGATDTQYF.

This clonotype has ten or more counts. The chain employs TRBV29-1 and TRBJ2-1; no clear D gene. The CDR3 is made up of 13 amino acids. V was cut by 7 bases and J by 0 bases, with 10 bases left in between. Germline V gene data show CDR1 as SQVTM and CDR2 as ANQGSEA. CDR3 sequence: CSGAFYSYNEQFF. CDR3 nucleotides: TGCAGCGGAGCCTTCTACTCCTACAATGAGCAGTTCTTC.

This chain joins TRBV10-1 and TRBJ2-1, with 7 bases matching TRBD1. The CDR3 is 13 amino acids. Per germline, CDR1 WNHNN and CDR2 SYGVQD (reference sequence). The junction had 1 base not matched to a gene; V was cut back by 8 bases and J by 0 bases. CDR3 protein: CASGDSSYNEQFF. The CDR3 DNA sequence: TGCGCCAGCGGGGACAGCTCCTACAATGAGCAGTTCTTC.

This chain joins TRBV27 and TRBJ2-7; 11 nucleotides match TRBD1. Germline CDR1 and CDR2: MNHEY and SMNVEV (reference sequence). The length of the CDR3 is 15 residues. The V gene end was trimmed by 7 bases and the J gene end by 1 base; junction bases not matched to a gene: 6. For the CDR3, the DNA is TGTGCCAGCAAACCCGGGACAGGGGGTTCCTACGAGCAGTACTTC. Protein sequence: CASKPGTGGSYEQYF.

There are a few counts of this clonotype. This sequence joins TRBV3-1 and TRBJ2-2; 7 bases are shared with TRBD2. V lost 0 bases to trimming and J lost 6 bases; unmatched junction nucleotides: 1. CDR1 LGHDT and CDR2 YNNKEL come from the germline V gene (reference sequence). The CDR3 extends over 14 amino acids. CDR3 DNA: TGTGCCAGCAGCCAAGATCGGGAGGCCGGGGAGCTGTTTTTT. Its protein is CASSQDREAGELFF.

In this sample, this clonotype turned up a few times. This chain joins TRBV29-1 and TRBJ2-5; D is possibly TRBD1 (5 bases). The CDR3 is made up of 14 amino acids. V was trimmed by 1 base and J by 2 bases, leaving 11 bases between them. Germline CDR1 is SQVTM and CDR2 is ANQGSEA. The CDR3 sequence: CSVEGGRVQETQYF. The CDR3 nucleotides read TGCAGCGTTGAAGGCGGCAGGGTTCAAGAGACCCAGTACTTC.

This clonotype has more than one count but fewer than ten. The chain employs TRBV29-1 and TRBJ2-7; 9 positions agree with TRBD2. The J segment lost 11 bases and the V segment lost 3 bases, leaving 8 bases of the junction unmatched. From germline, CDR1 is SQVTM and CDR2 ANQGSEA. This CDR3 has 12 amino acids. The CDR3 DNA sequence: TGCAGCGTTGAGGTAGCGGGAGTACCGGAGTACTTC. Translation: CSVEVAGVPEYF.

This clonotype was detected only a few times. The chain recombines TRBV14 with TRBJ2-7, with D possibly being TRBD2 (5 bases). Deletions cut 0 bases from V and 0 bases from J, with 15 bases between. Germline V gene data show CDR1 as SGHDN and CDR2 as FVKESK. This CDR3 contains 17 residues. CDR3 protein: CASSQEPRRVNSYEQYF. CDR3 DNA sequence: TGTGCCAGCAGCCAAGAACCACGGCGGGTAAACTCCTACGAGCAGTACTTC.

This clonotype was observed at least ten times. This chain connects TRBV10-3 to TRBJ1-1; tentative D call: TRBD1 (6 bases). The V end lost 3 bases, the J end lost 5 bases, and 10 bases lay between the germline ends. The CDR3 runs to 13 residues. The V gene's germline CDR1 is ENHRY and CDR2 SYGVKD. The CDR3 DNA reads as TGTGCCATCAGTGAACAGGGACGGACTGAAGCTTTCTTT. Amino acids: CAISEQGRTEAFF.

CDR3 sequence (DNA): TGCAGTGCTAGATCGTCAGTGCGGGGGGCCCAGTACTTC. The encoded protein is CSARSSVRGAQYF. V usage is TRBV20-1 and J usage is TRBJ2-5; TRBD2 matches at 8 bases. Trimming at V came to 2 bases and at J to 9 bases, leaving 8 bases not matched to a gene. From germline, CDR1 is DFQATT and CDR2 SNEGSKA (reference sequence). This CDR3 has 13 residues.

This clonotype appeared many times. The chain joins TRBV6-2 or TRBV6-3 to TRBJ1-1; TRBD1 is a possible D gene (6 bases). The CDR3 is 14 amino acids. Looked up from germline, CDR1 is MNHEY and CDR2 is SVGEGT. V was cut by 2 bases and J by 4 bases, with 11 bases left in between. This CDR3 is CASSYLTGTTEAFF. The CDR3 DNA reads as TGTGCCAGCAGTTACCTCACAGGGACCACTGAAGCTTTCTTT.

The genes are TRBV6-1 and TRBJ1-2, with 10 bases lining up with TRBD1. The CDR3 consists of 12 residues. The junction had 0 bases not matched to a gene; V was cut back by 6 bases and J by 5 bases. Germline CDR1 and CDR2: MNHNS and SASEGT. The CDR3 protein is CASRDRGYGYTF. The CDR3 bases are TGTGCCAGCAGGGACAGGGGGTATGGCTACACCTTC.

The sample holds many counts of this clonotype. This chain connects TRBV20-1 to TRBJ1-5; 7 nucleotides match TRBD1. The CDR3 is 13 residues long. The germline gives CDR1 DFQATT, CDR2 SNEGSKA (reference sequence). Trimming took 6 bases from V and 6 from J; bases not matched to a gene: 8. CDR3 bases: TGCAGTGCAGTCGACAGGGATATTCAGCCCCAGCATTTT. Its translation is CSAVDRDIQPQHF.

This clonotype was picked up a small number of times. V and J are TRBV10-3 and TRBJ2-3; no reliable D call. Trimming removed 0 bases at V and 4 bases at J, with 11 bases between. The germline CDR1 and CDR2 sequences are ENHRY and SYGVKD. The CDR3 consists of 15 residues. CDR3: CAISESSRSADTQYF. The CDR3 coding sequence is TGTGCCATCAGTGAGTCGTCGAGGTCGGCAGATACGCAGTATTTT.

This chain joins TRBV10-2 and TRBJ2-1; TRBD2 might be the D (6 bases). V was clipped by 3 bases and J by 2 bases, with 14 bases between them. The CDR3 consists of 16 residues. Germline V gene data show CDR1 as WSHSY and CDR2 as SAAADI. The CDR3 region has the DNA TGCGCCAGCAGTGAAGTCCTAGCGAATCCCTACAATGAGCAGTTCTTC. Protein product: CASSEVLANPYNEQFF.

The CDR3 nucleotides read TGCAGTGGGAGGGGGTACTCCTACGAGCAGTACTTC. Its protein product is CSGRGYSYEQYF. V and J are TRBV20-1 and TRBJ2-7, with D perhaps matching TRBD1 or TRBD2 (6 bases each). Germline V gene sequence: CDR1 DFQATT, CDR2 SNEGSKA (reference sequence). V lost 7 bases and J lost 0, with 10 bases in between. The CDR3 extends over 12 amino acids.

This clonotype was seen only once. The conserved phenylalanine or tryptophan normally closing the CDR3 is absent here, so this likely arose from a read error. V gene TRBV7-2 combines with J gene TRBJ1-2; weak D call: TRBD1 (6 bases). Deletions cut 3 bases from V and 4 bases from J, with 6 bases between. This CDR3 spans 12 amino acids. CDR1 is SGHTA and CDR2 is FQGNSA in the germline V gene. The CDR3 protein is CASSLDSYGYTS. The DNA of the CDR3 is TGTGCCAGCAGCTTGGACAGCTATGGCTACACCTCC.

This clonotype was seen only a few times. The V gene is TRBV20-1, the J gene TRBJ2-1; 9 nucleotides agree with TRBD2. Losses at the gene ends were 0 bases for V and 8 bases for J; bases not matched to a gene: 14. This CDR3 has 17 amino acids. Germline CDR1 DFQATT, CDR2 SNEGSKA (reference sequence). CDR3 region: CSARDESGRYARHEQFF. The CDR3 DNA reads TGCAGTGCTAGAGACGAAAGCGGGAGGTATGCTCGCCATGAGCAGTTCTTC.